This T cell receptor beta chain originates from a study of human T cells and chemical hapten exposure (dated by TCRdb to the early 2020s). About the study as a whole: For sensitization, 2% DPC in acetone was applied to an approximately 2 cm by approximately 2 cm area of upper inner arm skin. Patch tests used Finn chambers with 0.01% DPC on the upper back, scored after 6 days by International Contact Dermatitis Research Group standards. Nearly 30 alopecia patients provided blood for TCR sequencing at one to four time points (pre-sensitization, 2, 6 and 24 weeks). The patient cohort, mostly female, included alopecia areata with under or over 50% scalp involvement, alopecia totalis and alopecia universalis. Patient blood was sampled pre-sensitization (week 0) and at 2, 6 and about 24 weeks after DPC sensitization. The study tracked peripheral blood TCR repertoire changes in vivo during primary and secondary sensitization to the hapten diphenylcyclopropenone (DPC) in alopecia patients. Throughout the study period of roughly 24 weeks, patients also received therapeutic DPC doses to the scalp every week. Libraries were pooled for sequencing, and variation in per-sample TCR yields was attributed mainly to small differences in library volumes within the pool. What the work shows at the level of the full study, not this receptor alone: Repeated subsampling changed both the strength of the expansion versus patch-test correlation and the threshold at which the correlation became significant. No change with DPC sensitization was found in the number of TCRs above 1 in 1000 frequency, and no evidence of global repertoire structure alterations was found. Patch test score correlated positively with the number of PT1 expanded TCRs, reaching significance at thresholds 8, 16 and 32 but not at 4. Expanded TCRs formed significantly more large CDR3 similarity clusters than pre-sensitization or healthy control sets, consistent with antigen-driven responses. Because all patients had alopecia, a presumed autoimmune disease, the immune response of the patients might differ from that of healthy individuals.

V is shortened by 7 bases, J by 11 bases, and the region joining them spans 15 bases. The germline V gene gives CDR1 as SQVTM and CDR2 as ANQGSEA. The CDR3, cysteine through phenylalanine, is 11 amino acids long. This entry keeps only the CDR3 DNA: 33 bases, framed from base 1. The method was RACE. Instrument used: NextSeq 500. During library preparation, unique molecular identifiers were attached to individual cDNA molecules so that TCRs could be counted in a quantitative, reproducible way. For every blood RNA sample, sequencing covered both the TCR alpha and TCR beta chains. As for the original processing: The median number of TCRs per sample was roughly 100,000, ranging from roughly 23,224 to 690,600. The Decombinator software suite was used to annotate V, J and CDR3 in the TCR reads. For PS versus PT1 abundance plots, all samples were subsampled to the same number of TCRs (28,000). Expanded TCRs were defined as absent before sensitization and observed at least eight times at the 2-week time point. TCRdb took the public reads, trimmed them with fastp at Q25, ran MiXCR for clone calling and kept in-frame beta chains. Each CDR3 protein appears once, grouped with its most common genes and DNA. TCRdb, not the authors, supplied the V and J calls. Counted in this sample were fewer than 80,000 distinct CDR3 sequences; 10% of them appeared once. The ten largest account for around 6.8% of the sample.

The time point label, as the study defines it: patch test 2, 6 weeks after DPC sensitization. The treatment or condition label for this specimen denotes: therapeutic diphenylcyclopropenone sensitization with weekly scalp DPC. At each patch-test visit, blood was drawn before the patch test was applied. Eligible patients were aged 18 to 70, diagnosed with alopecia, deemed suitable for DPC therapy, and excluded if pregnant. Unfractionated whole blood was collected in Tempus Blood RNA tubes, and total RNA was extracted from that blood. Details on this clonotype: Its recognized antigen is unknown. No base qualities exist here, and no much larger clone lies one base off it.

This receptor was taken from a woman in her forties or fifties with alopecia areata. Some clones in this sample may be carry-over from other donors' samples. Sequencing was performed on whole blood, taken in connection with sensitization to the hapten diphenylcyclopropenone (DPC). The V and J segments used are TRBV29-1 and TRBJ2-1, with a weak D call of TRBD1 (6 bases match). The sequence in DNA is TGCAGCGCCTCCTTTGGGGGCCAGCAGTTCTTC. The encoded protein is CSASFGGQQFF.